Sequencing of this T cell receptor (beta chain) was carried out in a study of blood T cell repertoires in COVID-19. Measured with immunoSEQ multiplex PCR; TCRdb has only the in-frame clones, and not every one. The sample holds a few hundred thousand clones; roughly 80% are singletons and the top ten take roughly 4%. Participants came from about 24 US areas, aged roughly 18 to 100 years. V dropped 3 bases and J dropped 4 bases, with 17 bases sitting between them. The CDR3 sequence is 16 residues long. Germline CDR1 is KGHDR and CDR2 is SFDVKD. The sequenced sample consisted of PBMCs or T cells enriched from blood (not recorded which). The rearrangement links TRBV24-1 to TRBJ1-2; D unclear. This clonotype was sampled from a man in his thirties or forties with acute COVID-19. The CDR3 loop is CATSDALGTGSYGYTF. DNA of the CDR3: TGTGCCACCAGTGATGCCCTGGGCACTGGTAGCTATGGCTACACCTTC.